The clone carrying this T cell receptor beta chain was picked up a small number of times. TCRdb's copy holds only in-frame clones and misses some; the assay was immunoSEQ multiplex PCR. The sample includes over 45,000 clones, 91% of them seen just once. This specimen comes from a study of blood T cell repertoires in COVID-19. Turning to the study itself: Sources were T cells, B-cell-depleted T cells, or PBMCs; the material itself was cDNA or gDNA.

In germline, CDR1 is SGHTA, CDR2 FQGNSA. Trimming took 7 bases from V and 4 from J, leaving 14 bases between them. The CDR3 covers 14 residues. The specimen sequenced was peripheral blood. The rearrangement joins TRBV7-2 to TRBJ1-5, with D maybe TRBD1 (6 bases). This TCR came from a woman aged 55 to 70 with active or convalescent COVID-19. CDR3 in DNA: TGTGCCAGCACCTCATATACAGGGAATCAGCCCCAGCATTTT. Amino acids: CASTSYTGNQPQHF.